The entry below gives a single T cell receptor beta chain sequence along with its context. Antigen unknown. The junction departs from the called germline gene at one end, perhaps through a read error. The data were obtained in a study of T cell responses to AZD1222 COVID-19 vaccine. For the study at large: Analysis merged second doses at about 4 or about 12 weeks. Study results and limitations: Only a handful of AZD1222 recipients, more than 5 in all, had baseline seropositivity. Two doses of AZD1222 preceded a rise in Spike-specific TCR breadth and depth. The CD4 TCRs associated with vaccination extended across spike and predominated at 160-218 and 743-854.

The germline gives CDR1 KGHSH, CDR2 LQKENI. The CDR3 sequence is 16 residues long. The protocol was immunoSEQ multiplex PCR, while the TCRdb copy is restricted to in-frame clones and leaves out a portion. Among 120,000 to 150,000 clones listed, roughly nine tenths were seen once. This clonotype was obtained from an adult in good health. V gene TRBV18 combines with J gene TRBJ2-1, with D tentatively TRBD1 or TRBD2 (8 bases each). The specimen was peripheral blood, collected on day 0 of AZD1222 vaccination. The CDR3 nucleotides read TGTGCCAGCTCACCATTCTTAGCGGGACAGGAGTATTTCTCGGTCTTC. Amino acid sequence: CASSPFLAGQEYFSVF.